The 15 T cell receptor beta chains below were found in one sample sequenced in a study of OX40 agonist ivuxolimab in advanced cancers. The repertoire was sequenced with immunoSEQ multiplex PCR; TCRdb's copy has only in-frame clones and lacks some. The sample lists 42,000 or so clones, 85% to 90% occurring once. The source material was CD4+ or CD8+ T cells sorted from blood, sampled in a trial of the OX40 agonist ivuxolimab. The receptors stem from an adult with an advanced solid tumor such as melanoma, head and neck, liver or kidney cancer.

The CDR3 loop is CASSLAIYNSPLHF. CDR3 DNA sequence: TGTGCCAGCAGCTTGGCCATTTATAATTCACCCCTCCACTTT. This chain uses TRBV5-6 with TRBJ1-6; D is unclear. The CDR3 spans 14 residues. Germline assignment: CDR1 SGHDT and CDR2 YYEEEE. V was pared by 0 bases and J by 4 bases, with 5 bases between. Filled out from reference TRBV5-6 and TRBJ1-6, the complete variable domain reads DAGVTQSPTHLIKTRGQQVTLRCSPKSGHDTVSWYQQALGQGPQFIFQYYEEEERQRGNFPDRFSGHQFPNYSSELNVNALLLGDSALYLCASSLAIYNSPLHFGNGTRLTVT.

This clone has only one observation. The V gene is TRBV30, the J gene TRBJ1-1, with D tentatively TRBD1 (5 bases). The CDR3 consists of 10 residues. In germline, CDR1 is GTSNPN, CDR2 SVGIG (reference sequence). The ends were cut back, 8 bases at V and 6 bases at J, with 10 bases in the middle. For the CDR3, the DNA is TGTGCCGGCGTGGGGGCTGAAGCTTTCTTT. This codes for CAGVGAEAFF.

The V gene is TRBV7-2, the J gene TRBJ2-1; possible D gene TRBD2, 6 bases. Germline-derived CDR1 and CDR2 are SGHTA and FQGNSA. This CDR3 has 17 amino acids. Trimming cost V 2 bases and J 2 bases, with 16 bases left between them. The CDR3 DNA reads as TGTGCCAGCAGCTTACGTGCGGGGCAGTTAACCTACAATGAGCAGTTCTTC. Protein: CASSLRAGQLTYNEQFF.

The chain is built from TRBV5-4 and TRBJ2-7; 10 bases agree with TRBD1. Germline-derived CDR1 and CDR2 are SGHNT and YYREEE (reference sequence). There are 14 residues in the CDR3. The V gene end was trimmed by 0 bases and the J gene end by 5 bases; junction bases not matched to a gene: 2. CDR3 protein: CASSLGGQGNEQYF. For the CDR3, the DNA is TGTGCCAGCAGCTTGGGGGGACAGGGGAACGAGCAGTACTTC.

The rearrangement links TRBV9 to TRBJ1-2, with D perhaps TRBD1 (6 bases). Trimming removed 0 bases from V and 4 bases from J, with 7 bases in between. The CDR3 loop spans 13 amino acids. Germline V CDR1 and CDR2: SGDLS, YYNGEE. The CDR3 here is CASSVGRGYGYTF. CDR3 nucleotides: TGTGCCAGCAGCGTAGGCAGGGGCTATGGCTACACCTTC.

The CDR3 coding sequence is TGTGCCATCAGTGAGTCTCAACAGGGAAGGGGTCAGCCCCAGCATTTT. This gives the protein CAISESQQGRGQPQHF. V gene TRBV10-3 combines with J gene TRBJ1-5; possible D gene TRBD1, 6 bases. The germline V and J ends were trimmed by 0 bases and 6 bases, with 15 bases remaining between them. Germline assignment: CDR1 ENHRY and CDR2 SYGVKD. The CDR3 length is 16 residues.

The J gene is TRBJ2-5, the V gene TRBV6-1; tentatively, D is TRBD1 or TRBD2 (5 bases each). Between the trimmed V and J ends, which lost 9 bases and 5 bases, there was a span of 22 bases. CDR3 size: 15 residues. Germline V CDR1 and CDR2: MNHNS, SASEGT. As DNA, the CDR3 is TGTGCCAGTTGGACCCCCACCCGGGGACGGGAGACCCAGTACTTC. It is translated as CASWTPTRGRETQYF.

This chain uses TRBV10-3 with TRBJ2-7; tentatively, D is TRBD2 (6 bases). The CDR3 spans 12 residues. CDR1 and CDR2 from the germline V gene are ENHRY and SYGVKD. V dropped 6 bases and J dropped 3 bases, with 9 bases sitting between them. The DNA for the CDR3 is TGTGCCATCAGGCCGGAGGGCTACGAGCAGTACTTC. It encodes CAIRPEGYEQYF.

The genes are TRBV14 and TRBJ1-5; D call uncertain. The germline CDR1 and CDR2 sequences are SGHDN and FVKESK. There are 13 residues in the CDR3. Trimming cost V 1 base and J 4 bases, with 5 bases left between them. CDR3 protein: CASSQASNQPQHF. The CDR3 DNA follows: TGTGCCAGCAGCCAAGCCAGTAATCAGCCCCAGCATTTT.

The chain is built from TRBV5-5 and TRBJ2-7, with 7 bases matching TRBD1. Germline V lookup: CDR1 SGHKS, CDR2 YYEKEE (reference sequence). V was pared by 5 bases and J by 1 base, with 3 bases of the junction left unmatched. This CDR3 has 13 residues. In nucleotides, the CDR3 is TGTGCCAGCAGTTCGGGACAGTCCTACGAGCAGTACTTC. This codes for CASSSGQSYEQYF.

The chain joins TRBV7-8 to TRBJ1-1, with D possibly matching TRBD1 (5 bases). V was pared by 5 bases and J by 4 bases, with 14 bases between. This CDR3 has 14 amino acids. The germline V gene encodes CDR1 SGHVS and CDR2 FQNEAQ. CDR3 in amino acids: CASSVSRVGTEAFF. The CDR3 nucleotides read TGTGCCAGCAGCGTAAGCAGGGTCGGCACTGAAGCTTTCTTT. The full variable domain, completed using reference TRBV7-8 and TRBJ1-1, is GAGVSQSPRYKVAKRGQDVALRCDPISGHVSLFWYQQALGQGPEFLTYFQNEAQLDKSGLPSDRFFAERPEGSVSTLKIQRTQQEDSAVYLCASSVSRVGTEAFFGQGTRLTVV.

This chain uses TRBV25-1 with TRBJ2-1, with D possibly matching TRBD2 (6 bases). V was pared by 2 bases and J by 5 bases, with 13 bases between. Germline V gene lookup returns CDR1 MGHDK and CDR2 SYGVNS. The CDR3 is 15 residues long. The CDR3 region is CASSERLAADNEQFF. DNA for the CDR3: TGTGCCAGCAGTGAAAGATTAGCGGCGGACAATGAGCAGTTCTTC. Based on the CDR3 plus reference TRBV25-1 and TRBJ2-1, the full variable domain is EADIYQTPRYLVIGTGKKITLECSQTMGHDKMYWYQQDPGMELHLIHYSYGVNSTEKGDLSSESTVSRIRTEHFPLTLESARPSHTSQYLCASSERLAADNEQFFGPGTRLTVL.

The chain combines TRBV2 with TRBJ2-1; D gene uncertain. The length of the CDR3 is 12 residues. Germline loops: CDR1 SNHLY, CDR2 FYNNEI. V lost 2 bases to trimming and J lost 9 bases, with 8 bases between them. The CDR3 sequence is CASSESGGEQFF. The DNA of the CDR3 is TGTGCCAGCAGTGAATCGGGTGGTGAGCAGTTCTTC.

The rearrangement uses TRBV30 and TRBJ2-7, with D perhaps matching TRBD1 or TRBD2 (6 bases each). From germline, CDR1 is GTSNPN and CDR2 SVGIG (reference sequence). The CDR3 runs to 14 residues. Trimming took 6 bases from V and 0 from J, leaving 15 bases between them. CDR3 amino acids: CACRPGGPSYEQYF. The CDR3 DNA reads TGTGCCTGCCGCCCCGGGGGCCCCTCCTACGAGCAGTACTTC.

The J gene is TRBJ2-7, the V gene TRBV5-1; 11 bases fit TRBD1. Germline CDR1 is SGHRS and CDR2 is YFSETQ. The trim removed 4 bases at V and 3 bases at J, leaving 6 bases unmatched. The CDR3 is 15 amino acids. The CDR3 spells CASSTTGTGGYEQYF. The CDR3 nucleotides are TGCGCCAGCAGCACAACCGGGACAGGGGGCTACGAGCAGTACTTC.